Below are 12 T cell receptor beta chains sequenced from a single sample in a study of CD4 T cells in relation to SARS-CoV-2 and coronaviruses. Unexposed donor CD4+ T cells date from about 2011-2018, before the COVID-19 pandemic. Some clones are missing from TCRdb's copy, which holds only in-frame ones; the method was immunoSEQ multiplex PCR. The data hold about 70,000 clones, with 87% observed a single time. The sample consisted of memory CD4+ T cells from PBMCs. The receptors stem from a human donor in good health.

This clone was detected once. The genes are TRBV15 and TRBJ1-5, with a tentative D call TRBD1 (5 bases). V lost 1 base, J lost 1 base, and 11 bases lay in between. CDR3 length: 16 amino acids. Germline CDR1 reads LNHNV; CDR2 reads YYDKDF (reference sequence). The CDR3 DNA reads TGTGCCACCAGCAGAGGATGGACACAAAGCAATCAGCCCCAGCATTTT. Amino acid sequence: CATSRGWTQSNQPQHF.

This clone was counted a single time. The rearrangement joins TRBV24-1 to TRBJ2-6; D not resolved. V was clipped by 4 bases and J by 0 bases, with 9 bases between them. The CDR3 is 16 residues long. Germline CDR1 and CDR2: KGHDR and SFDVKD. CDR3 sequence reads: CATSDSEFSGANVLTF. In nucleotides, the CDR3 is TGTGCCACCAGTGACTCCGAATTCTCTGGGGCCAACGTCCTGACTTTC.

The J gene is TRBJ1-2, the V gene TRBV3-1 (or the pseudogene TRBV3-2), with 7 bases that match TRBD1. Germline CDR1 reads LGHDT; CDR2 reads YNNKEL (reference sequence). The V segment lost 9 bases and the J segment 2 bases; nucleotides outside the gene matches: 12. The CDR3 extends over 15 amino acids. The DNA of the CDR3 is TGTGCCAGGACATCACTCGGACAGGTAAACTATGGCTACACCTTC. It yields the protein CARTSLGQVNYGYTF.

The gene calls are TRBV24-1 and TRBJ2-1; D gene uncertain. Trimming took 2 bases from V and 6 from J, leaving 19 bases between them. The germline V gene has CDR1 KGHDR and CDR2 SFDVKD. The CDR3 is made up of 17 amino acids. The DNA for the CDR3 is TGTGCCACCAGTGATTCGGGCGGCCTTGGAAATAGCAATGAGCAGTTCTTC. Translated, it gives CATSDSGGLGNSNEQFF.

V and J are TRBV7-3 and TRBJ2-1, with 7 bases fitting TRBD2. CDR1 is SGHTA and CDR2 is FQGTGA in the germline V gene. The CDR3 totals 17 residues. Trimming at V came to 2 bases and at J to 9 bases, leaving 16 bases not matched to a gene. The CDR3 protein is CASSLQAGETSPGEQFF. CDR3 coding DNA: TGTGCCAGCAGCTTACAGGCGGGGGAGACCTCTCCCGGTGAGCAGTTCTTC.

The gene calls are TRBV6-5 and TRBJ2-3; 8 bases are a match to TRBD2. The germline V gene has CDR1 MNHEY and CDR2 SVGAGI. The CDR3 consists of 13 residues. The V segment lost 2 bases and the J segment 5 bases; nucleotides outside the gene matches: 0. CDR3 residues: CASSYREGDTQYF. In DNA form, the CDR3 reads TGTGCCAGCAGTTACCGGGAGGGAGATACGCAGTATTTT.

V gene TRBV19 combines with J gene TRBJ1-5; 7 bases match TRBD1. The CDR3 has 12 amino acids. CDR1 is LNHDA and CDR2 is SQIVND in the germline V gene (reference sequence). V dropped 7 bases and J dropped 8; count of bases not matched to a gene: 5. The CDR3 region has the DNA TGTGCCAGTAATTACAGGGGTGAGCCCCAGCATTTT. Encoded protein: CASNYRGEPQHF.

The V call is TRBV18, the J call TRBJ2-4; D not certain. V lost 3 bases to trimming and J lost 0 bases, with 9 bases between them. The CDR3 extends over 15 amino acids. In germline, CDR1 is KGHSH, CDR2 LQKENI. This chain's CDR3 is CASSPPAVAKNIQYF. CDR3 DNA: TGTGCCAGCTCACCTCCCGCGGTAGCCAAAAACATTCAGTACTTC.

V is TRBV3-1 (or the pseudogene TRBV3-2) and J is TRBJ1-3; possible D gene TRBD1, 6 bases. This CDR3 is 15 amino acids long. Between the trimmed V and J ends, which lost 3 bases and 7 bases, there was a span of 16 bases. Germline assignment: CDR1 LGHDT and CDR2 YNNKEL (reference sequence). The CDR3 DNA follows: TGTGCCAGCAGCCAGGGGGCGCGGTCAGGGAACACCATATATTTT. Protein sequence: CASSQGARSGNTIYF.

The chain is built from TRBV7-2 and TRBJ2-7; tentatively, D is TRBD1 (5 bases). Germline CDR1 SGHTA, CDR2 FQGNSA. This CDR3 has 13 residues. Trimming removed 5 bases from V and 3 bases from J, with 11 bases in between. DNA of the CDR3: TGTGCCAGCAGCCCCAGAAGGGGCTACGAGCAGTACTTC. It is translated as CASSPRRGYEQYF. Variable domain in full (rest from reference TRBV7-2 and TRBJ2-7): GAGVSQSPSNKVTEKGKDVELRCDPISGHTALYWYRQSLGQGLEFLIYFQGNSAPDKSGLPSDRFSAERTGGSVSTLTIQRTQQEDSAVYLCASSPRRGYEQYFGPGTRLTVT.

J is TRBJ1-1 and V is TRBV18, with TRBD1 matching over 7 bases. Germline assignment: CDR1 KGHSH and CDR2 LQKENI. J was trimmed by 1 base and V by 5 bases; bases with no gene match: 10. CDR3 length: 16 amino acids. CDR3 residues: CASSSQGGRTNTEAFF. The DNA of the CDR3 is TGTGCCAGCTCATCCCAGGGGGGGCGGACGAACACTGAAGCTTTCTTT. Combining the CDR3 with reference TRBV18 and TRBJ1-1 gives the whole variable domain NAGVMQNPRHLVRRRGQEARLRCSPMKGHSHVYWYRQLPEEGLKFMVYLQKENIIDESGMPKERFSAEFPKEGPSILRIQQVVRGDSAAYFCASSSQGGRTNTEAFFGQGTRLTVV.

The chain couples TRBV11-2 to TRBJ1-1; 7 nucleotides agree with TRBD1. The CDR3 runs 15 residues. The J segment lost 0 bases and the V segment lost 6 bases, leaving 7 bases of the junction unmatched. The germline V gene encodes CDR1 SGHAT and CDR2 FQNNGV. The CDR3 sequence is CASSFQTGLNTEAFF. The CDR3 DNA reads TGTGCCAGCAGTTTCCAGACAGGGCTGAACACTGAAGCTTTCTTT.